Listed below are T cell receptor beta chains from one sample, sequenced in a study of OX40 agonist ivuxolimab in advanced cancers. Assay used: immunoSEQ multiplex PCR; TCRdb lists only in-frame clones, some missing. The data show about 81,000 clones, roughly 91% seen once. Here the sequenced sample was CD4+ or CD8+ T cells sorted from blood, taken in a trial of the OX40 agonist ivuxolimab. The receptors shown here come from an adult with an advanced solid tumor such as melanoma, head and neck, liver or kidney cancer. Both conserved end residues are part of each CDR3. A D gene is named only where the DNA matches it firmly. Clone sizes are given selectively: once, few, many, or a class where the clone is expanded.

clone_size j_call v_call d_call cdr3_length cdr3_aa cdr3_nt
. TRBJ1-2 TRBV29-1 . 17 CSVEDLYRLGSSTGYTF TGCAGCGTTGAAGATCTGTACAGGCTAGGATCGTCTACGGGCTACACCTTC
. TRBJ2-1 TRBV29-1 . 13 CSAEESSYNEQFF TGCAGCGCCGAGGAGAGCTCCTACAATGAGCAGTTCTTC
once TRBJ2-1 TRBV5-4 . 15 CASSLIMSSYNEQFF TGTGCCAGCAGCTTGATCATGAGCTCCTACAATGAGCAGTTCTTC
. TRBJ2-1 TRBV6-1 . 13 CASVPRGANEQFF TGTGCCAGCGTCCCTAGGGGGGCCAATGAGCAGTTCTTC
. TRBJ1-1 TRBV11-2 . 13 CASQEGRGPEAFF TGTGCCAGCCAAGAGGGGAGAGGCCCTGAAGCTTTCTTT
. TRBJ2-2 TRBV6-6 . 16 CASSSLRGENTGELFF TGTGCCAGCAGTTCACTCAGGGGCGAGAACACCGGGGAGCTGTTTTTT
. TRBJ1-1 TRBV19 TRBD1 14 CASSIRGGTAEAFF TGTGCCAGTAGTATTCGGGGGGGGACAGCTGAAGCTTTCTTT
. TRBJ2-7 TRBV15 . 13 CATSRSTALEQYF TGTGCCACCAGCAGATCGACTGCTTTGGAGCAGTACTTC
. TRBJ1-4 TRBV7-6 . 13 CASATGAGEKLFF TGTGCCAGCGCGACGGGCGCTGGAGAAAAACTGTTTTTT
once TRBJ2-3 TRBV5-1 . 18 CASSLGPQGGPSTDTQYF TGCGCCAGCAGCTTGGGGCCACAGGGGGGGCCGTCCACAGATACGCAGTATTTT